Detailed here is one T cell receptor beta chain. Germline-derived CDR1 and CDR2 are LNHDA and SQIVND (reference sequence). The CDR3 runs 14 residues. V lost 3 bases and J lost 7, with 13 bases in between. Primers for the PCR totalled 60 Vbeta and 13 Jbeta. The table came from immunoSEQ multiplex PCR; TCRdb's copy has only in-frame clones and leaves some out. The table has more than 75,000 clones, about four fifths seen once; the top ten hold about 15%. These data are taken from a study of cytomegalovirus exposure and HLA in healthy donors. The source of this sequence is a woman in her thirties or forties in good health and CMV-seropositive. The sequencing input was PBMCs. The chain is built from TRBV19 and TRBJ1-5; possible D gene TRBD1, 6 bases. The CDR3 loop is CASSISGGGQPQHF. DNA of the CDR3: TGTGCCAGTAGTATTTCGGGGGGCGGGCAGCCCCAGCATTTT. Together with reference TRBV19 and TRBJ1-5, the CDR3 gives the full variable domain: DGGITQSPKYLFRKEGQNVTLSCEQNLNHDAMYWYRQDPGQGLRLIYYSQIVNDFQKGDIAEGYSVSREKKESFPLTVTSAQKNPTAFYLCASSISGGGQPQHFGDGTRLSIL.